The clone carrying this T cell receptor beta chain was seen a few times. As yet, its antigen is unknown. V was shortened by 4 bases and J by 0 bases, with 7 bases between the two germline ends. This CDR3 has 13 amino acids. CDR1 is SGHNT and CDR2 is YYREEE in the germline V gene (reference sequence). Assay used: immunoSEQ multiplex PCR; TCRdb lists only in-frame clones, some missing. The sample gives some 140,000 clones, about 90% of which show up once; about 5.9% is in the top ten. The data originate from a study of T cell responses to AZD1222 COVID-19 vaccine. About the research overall: Second doses were pooled across both intervals (about 4 or about 12 weeks). Findings and caveats of the study: At study baseline, merely about 6 AZD1222 recipients were seropositive. Among spike-specific TCRs, nearly half reportedly target unmutated variant regions. White British people made up most donors, females outnumbered males, and clonal diversity was possibly underestimated.

The input for sequencing was peripheral blood, taken on day 0 of AZD1222 vaccination. The V call is TRBV5-4, the J call TRBJ1-2; D call uncertain. The clonotype originates from an adult in good health. The CDR3 DNA is TGTGCCAGCAGCCAAGGAGCTAACTATGGCTACACCTTC. As protein: CASSQGANYGYTF.